This passage covers 30 T cell receptor beta chains from one sample sequenced in a study of shared T cell receptors in the human thymus. Produced via immunoSEQ multiplex PCR; TCRdb's table is partial and in-frame only. The repertoire holds over 350,000 clones, with just under 95% as singletons. The specimen sequenced was thymocytes. The receptors come from a human donor.

The rearrangement links TRBV30 to TRBJ2-7; 7 nucleotides match TRBD2. Germline loops: CDR1 GTSNPN, CDR2 SVGIG (reference sequence). This CDR3 is built from 16 residues. J was trimmed by 6 bases and V by 5 bases; bases with no gene match: 19. The CDR3 DNA is TGTGCCTGGGCGGGGGATGCGGGGAGGGCGTTAGTCGAGCAGTACTTC. Translation gives CAWAGDAGRALVEQYF.

J is TRBJ2-1 and V is TRBV19, with no clear D. Trimming removed 6 bases at V and 6 bases at J, with 12 bases between. Germline V gives CDR1 LNHDA, CDR2 SQIVND (reference sequence). This CDR3 has 13 amino acids. The CDR3 sequence: CASRHSWGNEQFF. Here the CDR3 DNA reads TGTGCCAGTAGGCACAGTTGGGGCAATGAGCAGTTCTTC.

The chain joins TRBV7-2 to TRBJ2-3, with a tentative D call TRBD2 (6 bases). From germline, CDR1 is SGHTA and CDR2 FQGNSA. Trimming cost V 1 base and J 2 bases, with 13 bases left between them. The CDR3 extends over 16 amino acids. Here the CDR3 DNA reads TGTGCCAGCAGCTTAGTGGCGGAGGGCCCCACAGATACGCAGTATTTT. Its translation is CASSLVAEGPTDTQYF.

V and J are TRBV14 and TRBJ2-2, with TRBD2 matching 10 bases. Germline loops: CDR1 SGHDN, CDR2 FVKESK. Trimming removed 0 bases from V and 5 bases from J; junction bases left unmatched: 12. The CDR3 runs 19 residues. The CDR3 here is CASSQEELTSGIRTGELFF. The CDR3 DNA follows: TGTGCCAGCAGCCAAGAAGAATTAACTAGCGGGATACGGACCGGGGAGCTGTTTTTT.

The chain employs TRBV28 and TRBJ1-5, with D perhaps TRBD1 (5 bases). CDR3 length: 19 residues. With 6 bases removed from V and 0 bases from J, the gap between germline ends came to 24 bases. Germline V gives CDR1 MDHEN, CDR2 SYDVKM. The DNA for the CDR3 is TGTGCCAGCAGCCCACCCAGGTGGGGGGAGTTTTATAGCAATCAGCCCCAGCATTTT. Its translation: CASSPPRWGEFYSNQPQHF.

This chain connects TRBV10-1 to TRBJ1-1; 8 bases fit TRBD1. This CDR3 has 15 residues. Germline CDR1 WNHNN, CDR2 SYGVQD (reference sequence). V trimming: 6 bases; J trimming: 7 bases; junction bases outside the gene matches: 13. The CDR3 spells CASSDLRDRKDEAFF. The CDR3 bases are TGCGCCAGCAGCGACCTCCGGGACAGGAAGGATGAAGCTTTCTTT.

The rearrangement uses TRBV4-1 and TRBJ1-1, with TRBD1 as a possible D gene (5 bases). CDR1 and CDR2 from the germline V gene are MGHRA and YSYEKL. V was cut by 2 bases and J by 1 base, with 14 bases left in between. The CDR3 has 16 amino acids. CDR3 in amino acids: CASSQQRGPKNTEAFF. Written as DNA, the CDR3 is TGCGCCAGCAGCCAACAGCGGGGACCGAAGAACACTGAAGCTTTCTTT.

The chain carries TRBV5-4 and TRBJ1-4; D is unresolved. Germline CDR1 SGHNT, CDR2 YYREEE (reference sequence). The CDR3 runs 12 residues. V lost 4 bases, J lost 7 bases, and 8 bases lay in between. The CDR3 DNA sequence: TGTGCCAGCAGCCCTGATCGTGAAAAACTGTTTTTT. This encodes CASSPDREKLFF.

This chain connects TRBV27 to TRBJ1-5; D remains unclear. CDR1 is MNHEY, CDR2 SMNVEV, per germline (reference sequence). The CDR3 has 12 residues. V was shortened by 3 bases and J by 3 bases, with 3 bases between the two germline ends. The CDR3 reads CASSFLNQPQHF. The CDR3 DNA follows: TGTGCCAGCAGTTTTCTCAATCAGCCCCAGCATTTT.

A few counts support this clone. Germline and junction disagree at one end, which may indicate a read error. This chain connects TRBV27 to TRBJ2-7; D is perhaps TRBD2 (5 bases). Germline values: CDR1 MNHEY, CDR2 SMNVEV (reference sequence). This CDR3 is 9 amino acids long. CDR3 sequence reads: CPIGRGQYF. The CDR3 DNA reads TGCCCAATAGGTCGGGGACAGTACTTC.

The chain carries TRBV20-1 and TRBJ2-1, with D perhaps TRBD2 (5 bases). This CDR3 is 10 amino acids long. The V end was cut by 3 bases, the J end by 12 bases, with 9 bases between. Germline lookup yields CDR1 DFQATT and CDR2 SNEGSKA (reference sequence). This CDR3 reads CSASGIGQFF. CDR3 DNA sequence: TGCAGTGCTAGCGGGATAGGGCAGTTCTTC.

Written as DNA, the CDR3 is TGTGCCAGCAGCTCCCTCGCCCTTCTAGCGGACCAGTACCAAGAGACCCAGTACTTC. This sequence encodes CASSSLALLADQYQETQYF. J is TRBJ2-5 and V is TRBV7-3, with 7 bases aligning to TRBD2. CDR1 is SGHTA and CDR2 is FQGTGA in the germline V gene. This CDR3 is 19 amino acids long. V lost 4 bases to trimming and J lost 0 bases; unmatched junction nucleotides: 17.

The V and J genes are TRBV10-2 and TRBJ1-5; a weak D match, TRBD1 (5 bases). Deletions cut 0 bases from V and 7 bases from J, with 10 bases between. The CDR3 contains 14 residues. The germline CDR1 and CDR2 sequences are WSHSY and SAAADI. The CDR3 reads CASSESRGGQPQHF. CDR3 coding DNA: TGCGCCAGCAGTGAGTCGCGGGGGGGACAGCCCCAGCATTTT.

The rearrangement links TRBV6-5 to TRBJ2-7; TRBD2 is a possible D gene (5 bases). Trimming stripped 5 bases from V and 3 bases from J, with 17 bases between. Germline-derived CDR1 and CDR2 are MNHEY and SVGAGI. The CDR3 covers 15 residues. The CDR3 region has the DNA TGTGCCAGCAGTCCCGTAAATACTAGTTTCTACGAGCAGTACTTC. It is translated as CASSPVNTSFYEQYF.

The rearrangement links TRBV28 to TRBJ2-3, with 8 bases aligning to TRBD1. J lost 3 bases, V lost 6 bases, and 17 bases had no gene match. The germline V gene has CDR1 MDHEN and CDR2 SYDVKM. There are 18 residues in the CDR3. CDR3 loop: CASRRFGQGKEGTDTQYF. The CDR3 nucleotides are TGTGCCAGCAGAAGATTTGGACAGGGAAAAGAAGGGACAGATACGCAGTATTTT.

For the CDR3, the DNA is TGTGCCAGCAGCCAAGGGCTAGGAGAGACCCAGTACTTC. Encoded protein: CASSQGLGETQYF. This sequence joins TRBV4-2 and TRBJ2-5; D gene unclear. Deletions cut 1 base from V and 4 bases from J, with 7 bases between. The CDR3 has 13 residues. CDR1 is LGHNA, CDR2 YNFKEQ, per germline.

J is TRBJ2-1 and V is TRBV5-1, with TRBD2 matching over 10 bases. Losses at the gene ends were 0 bases for V and 1 base for J; bases not matched to a gene: 7. This CDR3 spans 18 amino acids. Germline-derived CDR1 and CDR2 are SGHRS and YFSETQ. The CDR3 is CASSLAFSGLASYNEQFF. The CDR3 nucleotides are TGCGCCAGCAGCTTGGCCTTTTCGGGACTAGCGTCCTACAATGAGCAGTTCTTC.

The chain combines TRBV11-2 with TRBJ1-5, with D perhaps TRBD1 (5 bases). The length of the CDR3 is 16 residues. CDR1 and CDR2 (germline): SGHAT, FQNNGV. V was trimmed by 1 base and J by 1 base, leaving 11 bases between them. The CDR3 DNA reads as TGTGCCAGCAGCTTAGTCCCCAGGGTGAGCAATCAGCCCCAGCATTTT. It encodes CASSLVPRVSNQPQHF.

This sequence joins TRBV28 and TRBJ2-7, with D possibly matching TRBD1 (5 bases). The CDR3 has 12 residues. Germline CDR1 and CDR2: MDHEN and SYDVKM. The V end was cut by 6 bases, the J end by 4 bases, with 10 bases between. CDR3 nucleotides: TGTGCCAGCAGCCCAGACAGATACGAGCAGTACTTC. Protein product: CASSPDRYEQYF.

The V and J genes are TRBV6-4 and TRBJ2-5; no clear D gene. This CDR3 has 14 amino acids. V was shortened by 1 base and J by 1 base, with 7 bases between the two germline ends. Germline loops: CDR1 MRHNA, CDR2 SNTAGT. CDR3 nucleotide sequence: TGTGCCAGCAGTGACTGGGGATTCCAAGAGACCCAGTACTTC. It encodes CASSDWGFQETQYF.

V usage is TRBV15 and J usage is TRBJ2-5, with D perhaps matching TRBD2 (6 bases). Trimming shortened V by 0 bases and J by 4 bases, and 21 bases separated the two germline ends. The CDR3 extends over 18 amino acids. Looked up from germline, CDR1 is LNHNV and CDR2 is YYDKDF (reference sequence). CDR3 bases: TGTGCCACCAGCAGAGATGCCGGTAGCGGAGTCCCCGGAGAGACCCAGTACTTC. It translates to CATSRDAGSGVPGETQYF.

The rearrangement links TRBV4-2 to TRBJ2-7, with D possibly matching TRBD1 (6 bases). Germline V CDR1 and CDR2: LGHNA, YNFKEQ. The CDR3 sequence is 16 residues long. V was pared by 0 bases and J by 2 bases, with 14 bases between. This chain's CDR3 is CASSQEKLGAPYEQYF. The CDR3 DNA reads as TGTGCCAGCAGCCAAGAAAAACTGGGGGCACCCTACGAGCAGTACTTC.

The rearrangement uses TRBV28 and TRBJ2-1, with 9 nucleotides matching TRBD1. V was clipped by 4 bases and J by 4 bases; unmatched bases: 8. The CDR3 runs 16 residues. Germline CDR1 MDHEN, CDR2 SYDVKM. CDR3 region: CASSSPGQGWYNEQFF. CDR3 bases: TGTGCCAGCAGTTCTCCCGGACAGGGGTGGTACAATGAGCAGTTCTTC.

The chain recombines TRBV10-3 with TRBJ2-3, with TRBD2 identical over 13 bases. The V segment lost 10 bases and the J segment 3 bases; nucleotides outside the gene matches: 7. This CDR3 spans 15 amino acids. From germline, CDR1 is ENHRY and CDR2 SYGVKD. This CDR3 is CASTSGREVTDTQYF. Written as DNA, the CDR3 is TGTGCCAGTACTAGCGGGAGGGAGGTAACAGATACGCAGTATTTT.

The chain combines TRBV6-5 with TRBJ2-2; D is unclear. Germline V gene data show CDR1 as MNHEY and CDR2 as SVGAGI. The CDR3 spans 14 residues. V was pared by 4 bases and J by 2 bases, with 8 bases between. DNA for the CDR3: TGTGCCAGCAGTTGGGCTATTAACACCGGGGAGCTGTTTTTT. Protein sequence: CASSWAINTGELFF.

The chain employs TRBV9 and TRBJ2-7; 11 bases fit TRBD2. The germline V gene has CDR1 SGDLS and CDR2 YYNGEE. There are 15 residues in the CDR3. The V gene end was trimmed by 3 bases and the J gene end by 4 bases; junction bases not matched to a gene: 6. CDR3 DNA sequence: TGTGCCAGCAGCGCCACCGGGACTAGCGGATACGAGCAGTACTTC. Its protein product is CASSATGTSGYEQYF.

The V call is TRBV6-1, the J call TRBJ2-7; 10 bases fit TRBD2. The CDR3 is made up of 17 amino acids. Unmatched junction bases numbered 10, after V lost 0 bases and J lost 5 bases. The germline CDR1 and CDR2 sequences are MNHNS and SASEGT. The CDR3 sequence: CASSEAEGGTSENEQYF. The CDR3 DNA sequence: TGTGCCAGCAGTGAAGCGGAGGGTGGGACTAGCGAAAACGAGCAGTACTTC.

This clone was recorded only once. The genes are TRBV27 and TRBJ2-3; 11 bases are shared with TRBD1. V was pared by 4 bases and J by 6 bases, with 12 bases of the junction left unmatched. The CDR3 runs to 17 residues. Germline CDR1 and CDR2: MNHEY and SMNVEV (reference sequence). CDR3: CASSSLRTGGEWDTQYF. CDR3 sequence (DNA): TGTGCCAGCAGTTCTCTCCGGACAGGGGGCGAGTGGGATACGCAGTATTTT.

The V and J genes are TRBV27 and TRBJ1-5; 7 nucleotides match TRBD1. Germline CDR1 and CDR2: MNHEY and SMNVEV (reference sequence). V gave up 5 bases and J gave up 0 bases; unmatched junction bases: 16. The CDR3 has 19 amino acids. The CDR3 bases are TGTGCCAGCAGTCCAAAGGGGGCACGATATGCTTATAGCAATCAGCCCCAGCATTTT. It codes for CASSPKGARYAYSNQPQHF.

In regard to this clone: Other DNA sequences from this sample encode an identical CDR3 as well. The chain recombines TRBV25-1 with TRBJ1-2; D may be TRBD1 (5 bases). Germline values: CDR1 MGHDK, CDR2 SYGVNS. V was cut by 3 bases and J by 8 bases, with 13 bases left in between. The CDR3 has 13 amino acids. The CDR3 nucleotides read TGTGCCAGCAGTGACCCGCAGGGACGCGGCTACACCTTC. Amino acids: CASSDPQGRGYTF.